The rows below give T cell receptor beta chains drawn from one sample of a study of cytomegalovirus exposure and HLA in healthy donors. Clones were read by immunoSEQ multiplex PCR, and TCRdb kept only the in-frame ones, dropping some. The table gives 120,000 to 150,000 clones; the top ten clones make up approximately 1.5% of it. Sequencing was performed on PBMCs. The receptor set was obtained from a woman in her fifties or sixties in good health and CMV-seronegative. Each CDR3 is given with its conserved first and last residue.

V gene	J gene	CDR3 protein
TRBV7-6	TRBJ2-7	CASSPVGVGEQYF
TRBV27	TRBJ2-3	CASSLWSLGRGRLNPTDTQYF
TRBV25-1	TRBJ1-4	CASSSRAREKLFF
TRBV7-9	TRBJ2-5	CASSVSGGEQETQYF
TRBV27	TRBJ1-1	CASSMGRGLMNTEAFF
TRBV7-3	TRBJ2-5	CASSRAGQGAETQYF
TRBV29-1	TRBJ2-7	CSVVYYGEPYEQYF
TRBV7-8	TRBJ2-1	CASSAYRVGGYNEQFF
TRBV12-5	TRBJ1-6	CASGLVYLGQPNNSPLHF
TRBV7-2	TRBJ1-1	CASSLAVTALGEAFF
TRBV19	TRBJ2-3	CASSISTDTQYF
TRBV4-3	TRBJ2-4	CASSQQGAIAKNIQYF
TRBV5-1	TRBJ2-6	CASSLAFTGSGANVLTF
TRBV25-1	TRBJ2-3	CASVACFITFKAGGPKHF
TRBV2	TRBJ1-4	CAIASGTGEKLFF
TRBV7-2	TRBJ2-7	CASSLVAGSYEQYF
TRBV7-6	TRBJ2-1	CASSLEVRASGAYNEQFF
TRBV6-1	TRBJ2-2	CASSGRKGLGGELFF
TRBV5-1	TRBJ2-2	CASSLARGRIGELFF
TRBV7-9	TRBJ1-2	CASSPGQGRGYTF
TRBV7-8	TRBJ1-5	CASSLRDRPNQPQHF
TRBV18	TRBJ2-3	CASSRTGGIEDTQYF